The 9 T cell receptor beta chains below come from one sample, sequenced in a study of T cell responses to AZD1222 COVID-19 vaccine. Using immunoSEQ multiplex PCR, the repertoire was profiled, and TCRdb retains in-frame clones only, with some absent. The table records about 210,000 clones, about 94% of them present only once. The sequencing used peripheral blood, collected 28 days after the second dose of the MenACWY control vaccine. These receptors came from an adult who received the MenACWY meningococcal vaccine as a control.

The rearrangement joins TRBV6-4 to TRBJ2-3; no definite D call. V lost 3 bases to trimming and J lost 4 bases, with 8 bases between them. Germline-derived CDR1 and CDR2 are MRHNA and SNTAGT. The CDR3 length is 13 residues. In nucleotides, the CDR3 is TGTGCCAGCAGTGAGGTAGCTGCAGATACGCAGTATTTT. Protein: CASSEVAADTQYF.

A note on this clone: Other nucleotide sequences in the sample specify the same CDR3. The chain links TRBV13 to TRBJ2-7; 8 bases match TRBD2. CDR1 PRHDT and CDR2 FYEKMQ come from the germline V gene (reference sequence). Germline trimming cut 5 bases from V and 0 bases from J; bases unmatched to any gene: 3. CDR3 length: 14 residues. CDR3 DNA: TGTGCCAGCAGCCTAAGCGGGAGCTCCTACGAGCAGTACTTC. This encodes CASSLSGSSYEQYF.

The chain carries TRBV19 and TRBJ1-3; D remains unclear. The V end lost 0 bases, the J end lost 2 bases, and 8 bases lay between the germline ends. This CDR3 has 15 amino acids. Germline V gene lookup returns CDR1 LNHDA and CDR2 SQIVND (reference sequence). CDR3 sequence (DNA): TGTGCCAGTAGTATAGACCCGCTCCCTGGAAACACCATATATTTT. This sequence encodes CASSIDPLPGNTIYF. The full variable domain, completed using reference TRBV19 and TRBJ1-3, is DGGITQSPKYLFRKEGQNVTLSCEQNLNHDAMYWYRQDPGQGLRLIYYSQIVNDFQKGDIAEGYSVSREKKESFPLTVTSAQKNPTAFYLCASSIDPLPGNTIYFGEGSWLTVV.

The V gene is TRBV28, the J gene TRBJ2-2, with D uncertain. V shed 5 bases and J shed 3 bases, with 7 bases lying between them. This CDR3 is built from 13 residues. In germline, CDR1 is MDHEN, CDR2 SYDVKM. The CDR3 DNA is TGTGCCAGCAGTCCATGGGACACCGGGGAGCTGTTTTTT. This gives the protein CASSPWDTGELFF.

The J gene is TRBJ2-2, the V gene TRBV19; D tentatively reads TRBD1 or TRBD2 (5 bases each). The V end was cut by 3 bases, the J end by 5 bases, with 10 bases between. The CDR3 spans 14 residues. Germline V gene data show CDR1 as LNHDA and CDR2 as SQIVND (reference sequence). CDR3 DNA: TGTGCCAGTAGTATCCAAGGGGAGACCGGGGAGCTGTTTTTT. It specifies CASSIQGETGELFF.

The V gene is TRBV5-1, the J gene TRBJ1-4; D gene uncertain. This CDR3 has 14 amino acids. CDR1 and CDR2 from the germline V gene are SGHRS and YFSETQ. The ends were cut back, 0 bases at V and 4 bases at J, with 7 bases in the middle. The CDR3 loop is CASSLGLNNEKLFF. CDR3 nucleotide sequence: TGCGCCAGCAGCTTGGGACTGAATAATGAAAAACTGTTTTTT.

The rearrangement links TRBV13 to TRBJ2-7; 16 bases map to TRBD2. The CDR3 consists of 17 residues. The germline V gene has CDR1 PRHDT and CDR2 FYEKMQ (reference sequence). The trim removed 6 bases at V and 0 bases at J, leaving 5 bases unmatched. Here the CDR3 DNA reads TGTGCCAGCAGTCCGGGACTAGCGGGAGGGAGCTCCTACGAGCAGTACTTC. Translation gives CASSPGLAGGSSYEQYF. Based on the CDR3 plus reference TRBV13 and TRBJ2-7, the full variable domain is AAGVIQSPRHLIKEKRETATLKCYPIPRHDTVYWYQQGPGQDPQFLISFYEKMQSDKGSIPDRFSAQQFSDYHSELNMSSLELGDSALYFCASSPGLAGGSSYEQYFGPGTRLTVT.

V is TRBV4-2 and J is TRBJ2-5; 13 bases match TRBD2. This CDR3 has 16 residues. Germline V gives CDR1 LGHNA, CDR2 YNFKEQ. J gave up 5 bases and V 4 bases, and 7 bases lay outside the gene matches. In DNA, the CDR3 is TGTGCCAGCAGCCCCGGACTAGCGGGAGCCGTTGAGACCCAGTACTTC. Translation gives CASSPGLAGAVETQYF.

The chain recombines TRBV29-1 with TRBJ1-5; D remains unclear. V was clipped by 4 bases and J by 0 bases, with 7 bases between them. CDR1 is SQVTM, CDR2 ANQGSEA, per germline. This CDR3 is 13 amino acids long. This chain's CDR3 is CSVGTNSNQPQHF. CDR3 nucleotide sequence: TGCAGCGTTGGCACAAATAGCAATCAGCCCCAGCATTTT.